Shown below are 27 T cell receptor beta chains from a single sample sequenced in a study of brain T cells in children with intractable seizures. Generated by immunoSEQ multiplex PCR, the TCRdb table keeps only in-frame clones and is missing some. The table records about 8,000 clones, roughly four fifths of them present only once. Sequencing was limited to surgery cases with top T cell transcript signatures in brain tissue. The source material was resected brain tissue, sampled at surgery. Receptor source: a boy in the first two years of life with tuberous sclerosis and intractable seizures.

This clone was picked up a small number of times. The CDR3: CASSSGAGGEQYF. The CDR3 DNA reads as TGTGCCAGCAGCTCGGGCGCAGGGGGCGAGCAGTACTTC. The V call is TRBV11-2, the J call TRBJ2-7, with TRBD1 identical over 7 bases. Germline loops: CDR1 SGHAT, CDR2 FQNNGV. This CDR3 region has 13 residues. V shed 4 bases, J shed 6 bases, and the junction held 6 bases outside the gene matches.

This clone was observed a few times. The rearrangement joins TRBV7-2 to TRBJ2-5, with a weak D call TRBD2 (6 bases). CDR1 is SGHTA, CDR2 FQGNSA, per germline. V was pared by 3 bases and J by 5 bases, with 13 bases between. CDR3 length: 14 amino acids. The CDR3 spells CASSFPLGRETQYF. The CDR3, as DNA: TGTGCCAGCAGCTTCCCACTAGGGAGGGAGACCCAGTACTTC.

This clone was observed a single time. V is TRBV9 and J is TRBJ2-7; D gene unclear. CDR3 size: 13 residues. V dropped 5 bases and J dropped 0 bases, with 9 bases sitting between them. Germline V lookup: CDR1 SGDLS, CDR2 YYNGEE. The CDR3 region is CASSDGVSYEQYF. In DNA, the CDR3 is TGTGCCAGCAGTGATGGGGTCTCCTACGAGCAGTACTTC.

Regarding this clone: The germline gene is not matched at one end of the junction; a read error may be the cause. This CDR3 reads CASSVTGTGAPLVSNQPQHF. In DNA form, the CDR3 reads TGTGCCAGCAGCGTAACCGGGACAGGGGCCCCCTTAGTTAGCAATCAGCCCCAGCATTTT. The chain is built from TRBV7-3 and TRBJ1-5, with 10 positions matching TRBD1. The CDR3 consists of 20 residues. Germline lookup yields CDR1 SGHTA and CDR2 FQGTGA.

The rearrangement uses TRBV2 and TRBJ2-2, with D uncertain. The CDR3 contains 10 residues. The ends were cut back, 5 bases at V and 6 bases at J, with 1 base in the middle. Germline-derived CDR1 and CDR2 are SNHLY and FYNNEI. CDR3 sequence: CASSSGELFF. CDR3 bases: TGTGCCAGCAGTTCCGGGGAGCTGTTTTTT.

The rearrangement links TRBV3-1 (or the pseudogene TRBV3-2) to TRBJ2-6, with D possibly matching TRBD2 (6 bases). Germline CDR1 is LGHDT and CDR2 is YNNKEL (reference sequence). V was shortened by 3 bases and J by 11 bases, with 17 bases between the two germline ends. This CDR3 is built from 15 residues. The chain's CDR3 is CASSQRGGRQYVLTF. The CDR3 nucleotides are TGTGCCAGCAGCCAGAGAGGAGGGCGGCAATACGTCCTGACTTTC.

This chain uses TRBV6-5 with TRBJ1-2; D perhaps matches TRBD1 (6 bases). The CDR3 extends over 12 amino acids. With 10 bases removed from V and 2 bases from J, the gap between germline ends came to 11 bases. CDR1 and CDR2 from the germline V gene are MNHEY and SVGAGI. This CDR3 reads CAILRGNYGYTF. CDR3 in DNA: TGTGCCATCCTTAGGGGGAACTATGGCTACACCTTC.

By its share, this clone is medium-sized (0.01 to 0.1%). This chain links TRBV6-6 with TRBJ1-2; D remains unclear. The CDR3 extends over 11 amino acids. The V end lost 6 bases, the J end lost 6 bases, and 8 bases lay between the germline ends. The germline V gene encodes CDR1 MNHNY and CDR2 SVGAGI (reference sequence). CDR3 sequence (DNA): TGTGCCAGCAGAACATCGGATGGCTACACCTTC. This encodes CASRTSDGYTF.

DNA of the CDR3: TGTGCCAGCAGCTTGTCCGTTTGGGGAGTGGGTGAGACCCAGTACTTC. Translating gives CASSLSVWGVGETQYF. The genes are TRBV5-4 and TRBJ2-5; maybe TRBD2 (5 bases). CDR3 size: 16 residues. Trimming cost V 1 base and J 5 bases, with 18 bases left between them. The germline V gene encodes CDR1 SGHNT and CDR2 YYREEE (reference sequence).

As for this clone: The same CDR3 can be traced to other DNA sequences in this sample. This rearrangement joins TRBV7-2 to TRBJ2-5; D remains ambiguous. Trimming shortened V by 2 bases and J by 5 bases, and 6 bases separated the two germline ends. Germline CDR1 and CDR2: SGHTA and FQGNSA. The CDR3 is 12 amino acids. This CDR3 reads CASSLLRETQYF. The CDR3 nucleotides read TGTGCCAGCAGCTTACTCCGTGAGACCCAGTACTTC. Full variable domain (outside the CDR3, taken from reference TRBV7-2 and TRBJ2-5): GAGVSQSPSNKVTEKGKDVELRCDPISGHTALYWYRQSLGQGLEFLIYFQGNSAPDKSGLPSDRFSAERTGGSVSTLTIQRTQQEDSAVYLCASSLLRETQYFGPGTRLLVL.

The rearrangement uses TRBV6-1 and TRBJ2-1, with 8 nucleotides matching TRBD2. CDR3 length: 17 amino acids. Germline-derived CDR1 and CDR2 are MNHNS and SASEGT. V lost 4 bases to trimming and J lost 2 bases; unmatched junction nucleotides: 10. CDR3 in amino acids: CASSGSGGRLAYNEQFF. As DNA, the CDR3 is TGTGCCAGCAGTGGGTCGGGAGGGCGTCTAGCCTACAATGAGCAGTTCTTC.

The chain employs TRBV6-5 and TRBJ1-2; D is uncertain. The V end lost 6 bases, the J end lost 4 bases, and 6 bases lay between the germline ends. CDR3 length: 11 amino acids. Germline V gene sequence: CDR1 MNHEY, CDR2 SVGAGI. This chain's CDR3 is CASRTSYGYTF. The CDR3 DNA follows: TGTGCCAGCAGGACCTCCTATGGCTACACCTTC.

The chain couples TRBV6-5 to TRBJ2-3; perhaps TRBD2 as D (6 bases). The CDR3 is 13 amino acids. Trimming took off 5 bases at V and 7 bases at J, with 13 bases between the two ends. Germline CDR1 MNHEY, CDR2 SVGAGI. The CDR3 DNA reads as TGTGCCAGCAGTCAGGGACTCCGAAATACGCAGTATTTT. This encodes CASSQGLRNTQYF.

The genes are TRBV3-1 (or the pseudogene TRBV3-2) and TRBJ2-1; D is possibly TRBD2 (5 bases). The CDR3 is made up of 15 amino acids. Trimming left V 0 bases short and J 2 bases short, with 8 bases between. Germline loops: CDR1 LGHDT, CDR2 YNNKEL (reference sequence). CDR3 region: CASSQEASTYNEQFF. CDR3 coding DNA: TGTGCCAGCAGCCAAGAGGCTAGCACCTACAATGAGCAGTTCTTC.

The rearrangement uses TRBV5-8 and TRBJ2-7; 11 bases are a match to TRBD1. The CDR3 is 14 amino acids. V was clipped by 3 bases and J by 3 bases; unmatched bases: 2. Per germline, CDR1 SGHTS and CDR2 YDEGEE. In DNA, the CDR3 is TGTGCCAGCAGCTCGGGACAGGGGGACTACGAGCAGTACTTC. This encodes CASSSGQGDYEQYF.

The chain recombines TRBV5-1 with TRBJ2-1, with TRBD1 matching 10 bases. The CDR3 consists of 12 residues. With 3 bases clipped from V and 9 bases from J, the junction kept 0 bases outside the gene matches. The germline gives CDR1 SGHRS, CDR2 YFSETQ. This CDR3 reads CASSWTGGEQFF. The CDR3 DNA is TGCGCCAGCAGCTGGACAGGGGGTGAGCAGTTCTTC.

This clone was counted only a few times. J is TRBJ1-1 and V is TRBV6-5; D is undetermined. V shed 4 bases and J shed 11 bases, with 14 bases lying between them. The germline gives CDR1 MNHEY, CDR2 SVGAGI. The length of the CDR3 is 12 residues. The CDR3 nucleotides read TGTGCCAGCAGTTCCACCGCCCCGCCGGCTTTCTTT. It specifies CASSSTAPPAFF.

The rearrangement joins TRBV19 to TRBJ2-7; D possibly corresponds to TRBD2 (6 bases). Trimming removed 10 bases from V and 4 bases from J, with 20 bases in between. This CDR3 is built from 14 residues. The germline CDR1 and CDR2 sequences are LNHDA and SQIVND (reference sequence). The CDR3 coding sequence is TGTGCCACCGCGACTACCACGGGGACTTACGAGCAGTACTTC. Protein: CATATTTGTYEQYF.

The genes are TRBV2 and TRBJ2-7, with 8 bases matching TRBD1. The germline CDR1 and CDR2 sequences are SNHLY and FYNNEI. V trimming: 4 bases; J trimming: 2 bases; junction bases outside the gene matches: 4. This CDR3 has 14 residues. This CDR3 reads CASSGQGNPYEQYF. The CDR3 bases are TGTGCCAGCAGTGGACAGGGGAACCCCTACGAGCAGTACTTC.

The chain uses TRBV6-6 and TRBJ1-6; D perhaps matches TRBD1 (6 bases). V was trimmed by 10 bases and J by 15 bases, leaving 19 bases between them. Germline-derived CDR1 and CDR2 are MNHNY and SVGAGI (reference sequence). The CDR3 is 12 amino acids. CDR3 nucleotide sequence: TGTGCCATCCTCCTCCAGGGGCAACTCCTCCACTTT. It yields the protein CAILLQGQLLHF.

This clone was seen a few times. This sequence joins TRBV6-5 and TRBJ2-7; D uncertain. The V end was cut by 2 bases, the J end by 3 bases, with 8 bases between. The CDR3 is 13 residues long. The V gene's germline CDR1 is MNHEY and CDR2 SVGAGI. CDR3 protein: CASSYLGNYEQYF. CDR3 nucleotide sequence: TGTGCCAGCAGTTACCTCGGAAACTACGAGCAGTACTTC.

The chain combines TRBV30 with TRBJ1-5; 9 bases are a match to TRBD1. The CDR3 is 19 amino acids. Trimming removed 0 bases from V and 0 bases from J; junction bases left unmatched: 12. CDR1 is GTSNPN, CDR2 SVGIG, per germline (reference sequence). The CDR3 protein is CAWSVQPDRGSYSNQPQHF. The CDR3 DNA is TGTGCCTGGAGTGTACAGCCGGACAGGGGATCATATAGCAATCAGCCCCAGCATTTT. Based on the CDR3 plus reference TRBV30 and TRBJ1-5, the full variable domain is SQTIHQWPATLVQPVGSPLSLECTVEGTSNPNLYWYRQAAGRGLQLLFYSVGIGQISSEVPQNLSASRPQDRQFILSSKKLLLSDSGFYLCAWSVQPDRGSYSNQPQHFGDGTRLSIL.

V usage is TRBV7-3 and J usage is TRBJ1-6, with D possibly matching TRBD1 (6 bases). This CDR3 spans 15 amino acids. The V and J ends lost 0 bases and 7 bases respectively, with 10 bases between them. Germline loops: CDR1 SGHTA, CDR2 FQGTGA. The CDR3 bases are TGTGCCAGCAGCTTAACTGGGGGCGGAAATTCACCCCTCCACTTT. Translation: CASSLTGGGNSPLHF.

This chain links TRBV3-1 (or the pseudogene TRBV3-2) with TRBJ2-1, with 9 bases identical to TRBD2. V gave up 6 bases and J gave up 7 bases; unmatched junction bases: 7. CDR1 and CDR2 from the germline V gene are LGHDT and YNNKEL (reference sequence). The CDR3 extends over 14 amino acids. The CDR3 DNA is TGTGCCAGCAGGTCTGGCGGGGGGGGGAATGAGCAGTTCTTC. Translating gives CASRSGGGGNEQFF.

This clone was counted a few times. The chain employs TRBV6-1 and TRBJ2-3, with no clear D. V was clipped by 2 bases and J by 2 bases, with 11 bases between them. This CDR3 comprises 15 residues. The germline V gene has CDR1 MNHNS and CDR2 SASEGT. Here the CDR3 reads CASSEKVGSTDTQYF. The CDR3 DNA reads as TGTGCCAGCAGTGAAAAGGTGGGATCCACAGATACGCAGTATTTT.

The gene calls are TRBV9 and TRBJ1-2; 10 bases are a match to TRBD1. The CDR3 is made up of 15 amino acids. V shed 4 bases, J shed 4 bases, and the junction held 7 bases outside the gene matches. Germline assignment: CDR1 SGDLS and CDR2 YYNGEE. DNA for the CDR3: TGTGCCAGCAGCCCCCAGACAGGGGGCCCCTATGGCTACACCTTC. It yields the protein CASSPQTGGPYGYTF.

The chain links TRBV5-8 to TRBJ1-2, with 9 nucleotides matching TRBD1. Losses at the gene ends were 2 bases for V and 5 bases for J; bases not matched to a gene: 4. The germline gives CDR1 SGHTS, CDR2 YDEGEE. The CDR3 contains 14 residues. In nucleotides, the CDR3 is TGTGCCAGCAGCTTAACAGGGGGCTGGTATGGCTACACCTTC. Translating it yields CASSLTGGWYGYTF.